Listed below are T cell receptor beta chains from one sample, sequenced in a study of blood T cell repertoires in COVID-19. The assay was immunoSEQ multiplex PCR, and TCRdb's table has in-frame clones only and misses some. The data hold 170,000 or so clones, with around 84% observed a single time. Sequenced sample: peripheral blood. These receptors were taken from a man aged 45-65 years with active or convalescent COVID-19. Each CDR3 is given with its conserved first and last residue. The order of the fields is V gene, J gene, CDR3 length, clone size, D gene, CDR3 protein, CDR3 DNA. A D gene is named only where the DNA matches it firmly. Not every row has a clone size; where given, it reads once, few, many or a size class.

>TRBV9|TRBJ2-5|14|.|TRBD1
CASSSGQGAETQYF
TGTGCCAGCAGCTCAGGACAGGGGGCCGAGACCCAGTACTTC
>TRBV5-8|TRBJ2-3|15|.|.
CASSPRDRLTDTQYF
TGTGCCAGCAGCCCCCGGGATAGATTAACAGATACGCAGTATTTT
>TRBV6-7|TRBJ2-1|9|.|.
CASSEDGVF
TGTGCCAGCAGCGAAGACGGGGTCTTC
>TRBV18|TRBJ1-4|13|once|.
CASSPRQEEKLFF
TGTGCCAGCTCACCGAGGCAAGAGGAAAAACTGTTTTTT
>TRBV2|TRBJ2-7|15|.|TRBD2
CASSDGLAGFREQYF
TGTGCCAGCAGTGACGGACTAGCGGGATTTAGGGAGCAGTACTTC
>TRBV14|TRBJ2-7|13|.|.
CASSRPLSYEQYF
TGTGCCAGCAGCCGCCCACTGTCCTACGAGCAGTACTTC
>TRBV12-5|TRBJ1-2|13|.|.
CASGSSGNHGYTF
TGTGCTAGTGGTTCCTCGGGGAATCATGGCTACACCTTC
>TRBV2|TRBJ2-2|15|.|.
CASSGRRGNTGELFF
TGTGCCAGCAGTGGTCGGCGGGGGAACACCGGGGAGCTGTTTTTT
>TRBV6-6|TRBJ1-5|16|few|TRBD1
CASSYIRTGGSQPQHF
TGTGCCAGCAGTTACATTCGGACAGGGGGTAGTCAGCCCCAGCATTTT
>TRBV9|TRBJ1-1|14|.|.
CASTSEPMNTEAFF
TGTGCCAGCACCTCCGAGCCGATGAACACTGAAGCTTTCTTT
>TRBV5-6|TRBJ2-4|17|.|.
CASSLLWGSSAKNIQYF
TGTGCCAGCAGCTTGCTTTGGGGCAGTTCAGCCAAAAACATTCAGTACTTC
>TRBV4-3|TRBJ1-4|17|.|.
CASSQDSRAGINEKLFF
TGCGCCAGCAGCCAAGATTCTCGGGCAGGGATTAATGAAAAACTGTTTTTT
>TRBV6-5|TRBJ2-5|15|few|TRBD1
CASSRQTGGQETQYF
TGTGCCAGCAGTCGCCAGACAGGGGGACAAGAGACCCAGTACTTC
>TRBV6-6|TRBJ2-1|16|.|.
CASSFMAGSFFNEQFF
TGTGCCAGCAGTTTTATGGCAGGTTCTTTTTTCAATGAGCAGTTCTTC
>TRBV5-6|TRBJ2-4|16|.|.
CASSVYRLLAKNIQYF
TGTGCCAGCAGCGTGTACAGGCTCCTAGCCAAAAACATTCAGTACTTC
>TRBV5-5|TRBJ1-2|18|.|TRBD1
CASSLEGQGAPFNYGYTF
TGTGCCAGCAGCTTGGAGGGACAGGGGGCTCCTTTTAACTATGGCTACACCTTC
>TRBV4-3|TRBJ2-7|16|.|.
CASSPYPPGVSYEQYF
TGCGCCAGCAGCCCCTACCCCCCGGGAGTCTCCTACGAGCAGTACTTC
>TRBV6-2/TRBV6-3|TRBJ2-1|15|.|TRBD1
CASSHQGAGYNEQFF
TGTGCCAGCAGTCACCAGGGGGCGGGATACAATGAGCAGTTCTTC
>TRBV10-3|TRBJ2-5|14|.|TRBD2
CAVGSGGTEETQYF
TGTGCCGTCGGTAGCGGGGGGACAGAAGAGACCCAGTACTTC
>TRBV10-3|TRBJ2-1|15|.|TRBD2
CAIRSSGRSNNEQFF
TGTGCCATCAGATCTAGCGGGAGGTCTAACAATGAGCAGTTCTTC
>TRBV29-1|TRBJ2-7|13|.|TRBD1
CSVAGTATYEQYF
TGCAGCGTTGCGGGGACAGCGACCTACGAGCAGTACTTC
>TRBV5-1|TRBJ2-1|16|.|TRBD2
CASSHLAGGPDNEQFF
TGCGCCAGCAGCCATCTAGCGGGGGGGCCGGACAATGAGCAGTTCTTC
>TRBV5-5|TRBJ2-1|14|.|TRBD1
CASSVQGSDNEQFF
TGTGCCAGCAGCGTACAGGGGTCTGACAATGAGCAGTTCTTC
>TRBV11-2|TRBJ1-5|13|.|.
CASSATGYQPQHF
TGTGCCAGCAGCGCTACAGGGTATCAGCCCCAGCATTTT
>TRBV11-3|TRBJ2-1|15|once|.
CASSLTGVYYNEQFF
TGTGCCAGCAGCTTAACGGGAGTATACTACAATGAGCAGTTCTTC
>TRBV6-4|TRBJ1-2|13|.|TRBD1
CASSATGEYGYTF
TGTGCCAGCAGTGCGACAGGGGAGTATGGCTACACCTTC
>TRBV5-1|TRBJ2-4|17|.|.
CASSSGRGTRAKNIQYF
TGCGCCAGCAGCTCGGGCCGGGGGACTCGGGCCAAAAACATTCAGTACTTC
>TRBV5-8|TRBJ2-1|15|.|TRBD2
CASSLGASGYNEQFF
TGTGCCAGCAGCCTAGGGGCTAGCGGGTACAATGAGCAGTTCTTC
>TRBV2|TRBJ1-3|18|.|.
CASRRAIDGLSSGNTIYF
TGTGCCAGCAGGAGGGCTATTGACGGACTGAGCTCTGGAAACACCATATATTTT
>TRBV19|TRBJ1-2|14|.|.
CASSAHRVNYGYTF
TGTGCCAGTAGTGCTCACAGGGTAAACTATGGCTACACCTTC
>TRBV9|TRBJ2-7|14|few|TRBD1
CASSVGTGGGEQYF
TGTGCCAGCAGCGTTGGGACAGGGGGCGGCGAGCAGTACTTC
>TRBV6-5|TRBJ1-1|15|few|.
CASSLDRNLNTEAFF
TGTGCCAGCAGTTTGGACAGAAACTTGAACACTGAAGCTTTCTTT
>TRBV3-1/TRBV3-2|TRBJ2-1|16|.|TRBD2
CASSQLAGVSYNEQFF
TGTGCCAGCAGCCAATTAGCGGGGGTCTCCTACAATGAGCAGTTCTTC
>TRBV23-1|TRBJ2-1|12|once|TRBD1
CASTTGGYEQFF
TGCGCCAGCACCACAGGGGGGTATGAGCAGTTCTTC
>TRBV19|TRBJ1-5|14|.|TRBD1
CASSIIDRGQPQHF
TGTGCCAGTAGTATAATCGACAGGGGGCAGCCCCAGCATTTT
>TRBV7-6|TRBJ2-1|16|.|.
CASSLTSGRLGGEQFF
TGTGCCAGCAGCTTAACATCTGGACGTCTAGGGGGTGAGCAGTTCTTC
>TRBV9|TRBJ1-6|14|.|.
CASSVAQGDSPLHF
TGTGCCAGCAGCGTAGCACAGGGAGATTCACCCCTCCACTTT
>TRBV11-2|TRBJ1-4|16|.|TRBD1
CASSKQGPIANEKLFF
TGTGCCAGCAGCAAACAGGGGCCAATAGCTAATGAAAAACTGTTTTTT
>TRBV7-9|TRBJ2-1|11|.|.
CASSLGTRKFF
TGTGCCAGCAGCTTGGGGACACGGAAGTTCTTC
>TRBV6-2/TRBV6-3|TRBJ1-6|12|.|TRBD1
CASSTGASPLHF
TGTGCCAGCAGTACAGGGGCTTCACCCCTCCACTTT
>TRBV5-1|TRBJ2-4|16|.|.
CASSLGDTVAKNIQYF
TGCGCCAGCAGCTTGGGGGACACCGTAGCCAAAAACATTCAGTACTTC
>TRBV2|TRBJ2-7|11|.|.
CASSISYEQYF
TGTGCCAGCAGTATCAGCTACGAGCAGTACTTC
>TRBV12-3/TRBV12-4|TRBJ1-4|12|.|.
CASRRGNEKLFF
TGTGCCAGCAGACGGGGTAATGAAAAACTGTTTTTT
>TRBV12-3/TRBV12-4|TRBJ1-2|13|.|.
CASSLGRFGGYTF
TGTGCCAGCAGCCTGGGCAGGTTCGGCGGCTACACCTTC
>TRBV6-5|TRBJ1-5|14|.|.
CASSYGGATQPQHF
TGTGCCAGCAGTTACGGGGGGGCAACTCAGCCCCAGCATTTT
>TRBV25-1|TRBJ1-1|14|few|TRBD1
CASSATGYNTEAFF
TGTGCCAGCAGTGCGACAGGGTATAACACTGAAGCTTTCTTT
>TRBV4-1|TRBJ1-4|13|.|.
CASSQHRAEKLFF
TGCGCCAGCAGCCAGCACAGGGCTGAAAAACTGTTTTTT